Sequencing of this TCR beta chain was carried out in a study of cytomegalovirus exposure and HLA in healthy donors. With regard to this clone: Its antigen is still unknown.

Use of 60 Vbeta and 13 Jbeta primers characterized the PCR. Sequenced by immunoSEQ multiplex PCR; TCRdb stores in-frame clones only, minus some. The sample has tens of thousands of clones, about 76% seen once; the top ten hold 9.5% to 13%. The study, taken as a whole, reports: Judged likely to be a sequencing artifact was a cluster of highly shared sequence variants. The HLA-A and HLA-B alleles of most subjects were reportedly predicted accurately from TCR beta sequences. Later analysis indicated greater clonal expansion among HLA-associated TCR beta chains than among equally common other chains. High sensitivity and specificity were reportedly achieved when the classifier diagnosed cytomegalovirus status.

The sequenced sample was PBMCs. This TCR derives from a young man in good health and CMV-seropositive.

CDR3 in DNA: TGCAGCGTTTGGGGGGCTTCAGGGGGTCGGGACGGCTACACCTTC. Translated: CSVWGASGGRDGYTF. The chain combines TRBV29-1 with TRBJ1-2, with 7 bases lining up with TRBD1. Looked up from germline, CDR1 is SQVTM and CDR2 is ANQGSEA. This CDR3 has 15 residues. Trimming at V came to 5 bases and at J to 8 bases, leaving 17 bases not matched to a gene.